Below, 16 T cell receptor beta chains from the same sample are listed, as sequenced in a study of T cells expressing NK-cell markers. Using the 5' RACE reads, TCRdb records one entry per CDR3 protein without DNA. This table lists hundreds of thousands of distinct CDR3 sequences. Material: blood T cells: a sorted CD56 or NKG2C T cell subset, CD4+ or CD8+ T cells, or bulk PBMC T cells (not recorded which). Source of these receptors: a woman aged 18-70 years in good health.

V and J are TRBV5-4 and TRBJ2-1; the D gene TCRdb calls, TRBD2, cannot be checked with no DNA. Germline CDR1 is SGHNT and CDR2 is YYREEE (reference sequence). The CDR3 is 16 amino acids. CDR3: CASSLGGLASYNEQFF. Variable domain in full (rest from reference TRBV5-4 and TRBJ2-1): ETGVTQSPTHLIKTRGQQVTLRCSSQSGHNTVSWYQQALGQGPQFIFQYYREEENGRGNFPPRFSGLQFPNYSSELNVNALELDDSALYLCASSLGGLASYNEQFFGPGTRLTVL.

The CDR3 protein is CASIPTTSGRFNTQYF. The rearrangement joins TRBV28 to TRBJ2-3; TCRdb lists TRBD2, though no DNA is available to test this call. Germline assignment: CDR1 MDHEN and CDR2 SYDVKM. The CDR3 extends over 16 amino acids.

The chain has TRBV18 and TRBJ2-7; TCRdb lists TRBD1, though no DNA is available to test this call. CDR3 length: 16 residues. Per the germline V gene, CDR1 is KGHSH and CDR2 is LQKENI. CDR3 protein: CASSPQGTGSPYEQYF.

The V and J genes are TRBV5-1 and TRBJ1-2. This CDR3 is built from 13 residues. Germline V gene sequence: CDR1 SGHRS, CDR2 YFSETQ. CDR3 in amino acids: CASSLQSNYGYTF.

The genes are TRBV7-3 and TRBJ1-2; the D call from TCRdb, TRBD1, cannot be confirmed without DNA. Looked up from germline, CDR1 is SGHTA and CDR2 is FQGTGA. The CDR3 totals 14 residues. The chain's CDR3 is CASSPQGGNYGYTF. Supplemented by reference TRBV7-3 and TRBJ1-2, the full variable domain reads GAGVSQTPSNKVTEKGKYVELRCDPISGHTALYWYRQSLGQGPEFLIYFQGTGAADDSGLPNDRFFAVRPEGSVSTLKIQRTERGDSAVYLCASSPQGGNYGYTFGSGTRLTVV.

The chain recombines TRBV29-1 with TRBJ2-4; lacking DNA, the TRBD1 call made by TCRdb goes unchecked. CDR3 length equals 13 residues. The germline V gene has CDR1 SQVTM and CDR2 ANQGSEA. CDR3 amino acids: CSVVITGEVIQYF. The whole variable domain, filled in from reference TRBV29-1 and TRBJ2-4, reads SAVISQKPSRDICQRGTSLTIQCQVDSQVTMMFWYRQQPGQSLTLIATANQGSEATYESGFVIDKFPISRPNLTFSTLTVSNMSPEDSSIYLCSVVITGEVIQYFGAGTRLSVL.

This sequence joins TRBV14 and TRBJ2-1. The CDR3 spans 16 residues. Germline V CDR1 and CDR2: SGHDN, FVKESK. CDR3 amino acids: CASSHQVGDSYNEQFF.

V and J are TRBV9 and TRBJ2-3; checking the TCRdb D call of TRBD2 is not possible without DNA. Per the germline V gene, CDR1 is SGDLS and CDR2 is YYNGEE. The CDR3 extends over 16 amino acids. Here the CDR3 reads CASSATSGGVKDTQYF. The full variable domain, rest sourced from reference TRBV9 and TRBJ2-3, is DSGVTQTPKHLITATGQRVTLRCSPRSGDLSVYWYQQSLDQGLQFLIQYYNGEERAKGNILERFSAQQFPDLHSELNLSSLELGDSALYFCASSATSGGVKDTQYFGPGTRLTVL.

The genes are TRBV4-3 and TRBJ1-2; the D gene TCRdb calls, TRBD1, cannot be checked with no DNA. Germline-derived CDR1 and CDR2 are LGHNA and YSLEER. The CDR3 contains 19 residues. The CDR3 reads CASSYLNPGQGGPHGGYTF.

The chain combines TRBV5-1 with TRBJ2-3; TCRdb returns TRBD1, unconfirmable since there is no DNA. The CDR3 sequence is 15 residues long. Looked up from germline, CDR1 is SGHRS and CDR2 is YFSETQ. Here the CDR3 reads CASSLVGQSADTQYF. Looking up the rest from reference TRBV5-1 and TRBJ2-3 gives the full variable domain: KAGVTQTPRYLIKTRGQQVTLSCSPISGHRSVSWYQQTPGQGLQFLFEYFSETQRNKGNFPGRFSGRQFSNSRSEMNVSTLELGDSALYLCASSLVGQSADTQYFGPGTRLTVL.

The chain employs TRBV28 and TRBJ2-1. Germline V lookup: CDR1 MDHEN, CDR2 SYDVKM. The CDR3 has 13 residues. This CDR3 is CASTEVGDNEQFF.

The rearrangement uses TRBV6-2 or TRBV6-3 and TRBJ1-3; checking the TCRdb D call of TRBD1 is not possible without DNA. CDR1 and CDR2 from the germline V gene are MNHEY and SVGEGT. This CDR3 comprises 16 residues. The CDR3 loop reads CASSKTATSSGNTLYF.

The chain employs TRBV4-1 and TRBJ2-1; the TRBD1 assignment by TCRdb is unverifiable without DNA. This CDR3 has 13 amino acids. Germline CDR1 is MGHRA and CDR2 is YSYEKL. CDR3 region: CASSWDTGNEQFF.

V gene TRBV27 combines with J gene TRBJ2-5; TCRdb's D gene call, TRBD2, goes unchecked for lack of DNA. Germline-derived CDR1 and CDR2 are MNHEY and SMNVEV (reference sequence). This CDR3 comprises 16 residues. The chain's CDR3 is CASSSSPAGVGETQYF.

V is TRBV7-3 and J is TRBJ2-1. This CDR3 has 15 residues. CDR1 SGHTA and CDR2 FQGTGA come from the germline V gene. CDR3 amino acids: CASSLGGTPYNEQFF. Looking up the rest from reference TRBV7-3 and TRBJ2-1 gives the full variable domain: GAGVSQTPSNKVTEKGKYVELRCDPISGHTALYWYRQSLGQGPEFLIYFQGTGAADDSGLPNDRFFAVRPEGSVSTLKIQRTERGDSAVYLCASSLGGTPYNEQFFGPGTRLTVL.

The gene calls are TRBV27 and TRBJ2-2; TCRdb reports TRBD2, a call that lacks DNA to check it against. The CDR3 totals 16 residues. Germline V gene lookup returns CDR1 MNHEY and CDR2 SMNVEV (reference sequence). CDR3 loop: CASSLRAGGRTGELFF.